This TCR beta chain appears in the sequencing data of a study of control samples from healthy donors and cancer patients. The repertoire was sequenced with immunoSEQ multiplex PCR; TCRdb's copy has only in-frame clones and lacks some. The sample lists 100,000 to 150,000 clones; less than 90% were seen once. The J segment lost 1 base and the V segment lost 6 bases, leaving 6 bases of the junction unmatched. CDR1 and CDR2 (germline): MNHEY, SMNVEV (reference sequence). The CDR3 has 16 residues. The sample comprised blood. This sequence joins TRBV27 and TRBJ1-1; TRBD1 aligns across 12 bases. This TCR came from a man younger than 35 in good health. This CDR3 reads CASRGDRGRGNTEAFF. Written as DNA, the CDR3 is TGTGCCAGCAGGGGGGACAGGGGGCGAGGGAACACTGAAGCTTTCTTT.